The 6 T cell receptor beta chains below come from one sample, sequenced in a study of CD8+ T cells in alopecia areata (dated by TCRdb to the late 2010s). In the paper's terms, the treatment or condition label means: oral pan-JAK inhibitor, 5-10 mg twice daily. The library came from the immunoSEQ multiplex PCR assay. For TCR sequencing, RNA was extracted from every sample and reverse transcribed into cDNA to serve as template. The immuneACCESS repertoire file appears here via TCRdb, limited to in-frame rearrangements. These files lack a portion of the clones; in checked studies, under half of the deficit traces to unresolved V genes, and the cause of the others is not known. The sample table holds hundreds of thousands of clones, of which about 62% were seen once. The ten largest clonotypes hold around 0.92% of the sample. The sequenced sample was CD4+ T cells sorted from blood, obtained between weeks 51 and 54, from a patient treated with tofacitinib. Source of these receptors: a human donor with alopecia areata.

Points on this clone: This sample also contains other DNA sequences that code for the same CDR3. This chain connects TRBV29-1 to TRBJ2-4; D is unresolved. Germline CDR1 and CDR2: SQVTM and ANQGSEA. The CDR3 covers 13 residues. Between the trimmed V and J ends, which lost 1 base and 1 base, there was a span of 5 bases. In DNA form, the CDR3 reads TGCAGCGTTGAAGGCAGGGCCAAAAACATTCAGTACTTC. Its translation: CSVEGRAKNIQYF.

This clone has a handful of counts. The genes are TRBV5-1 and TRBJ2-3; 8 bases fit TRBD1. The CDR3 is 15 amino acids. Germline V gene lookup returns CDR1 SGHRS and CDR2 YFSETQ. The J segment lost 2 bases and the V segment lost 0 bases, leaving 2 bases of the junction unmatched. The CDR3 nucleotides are TGCGCCAGCAGCTTGGGGGACAGGACCACAGATACGCAGTATTTT. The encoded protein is CASSLGDRTTDTQYF. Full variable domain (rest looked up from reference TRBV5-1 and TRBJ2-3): KAGVTQTPRYLIKTRGQQVTLSCSPISGHRSVSWYQQTPGQGLQFLFEYFSETQRNKGNFPGRFSGRQFSNSRSEMNVSTLELGDSALYLCASSLGDRTTDTQYFGPGTRLTVL.

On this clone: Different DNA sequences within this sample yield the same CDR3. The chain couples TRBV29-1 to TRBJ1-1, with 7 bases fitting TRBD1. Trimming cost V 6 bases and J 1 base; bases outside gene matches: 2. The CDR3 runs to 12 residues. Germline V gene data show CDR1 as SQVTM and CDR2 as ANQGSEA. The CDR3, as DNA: TGCAGCGTGAACAGGGGGAACACTGAAGCTTTCTTT. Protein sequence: CSVNRGNTEAFF.

The CDR3 DNA follows: TGTGCCAGCAGTGAAGTCAGGGGAGGGGAGCAGTTCTTC. This gives the protein CASSEVRGGEQFF. The rearrangement joins TRBV2 to TRBJ2-1, with D possibly matching TRBD2 (7 bases). The germline V and J ends were trimmed by 1 base and 10 bases, with 11 bases remaining between them. CDR3 length equals 13 residues. The germline gives CDR1 SNHLY, CDR2 FYNNEI. The complete variable domain, with remaining parts taken from reference TRBV2 and TRBJ2-1, reads EPEVTQTPSHQVTQMGQEVILRCVPISNHLYFYWYRQILGQKVEFLVSFYNNEISEKSEIFDDQFSVERPDGSNFTLKIRSTKLEDSAMYFCASSEVRGGEQFFGPGTRLTVL.

As DNA, the CDR3 is TGTGCCTGGAACTCCCGGAGCCTAGGGGAAAAACTGTTTTTT. This translates into CAWNSRSLGEKLFF. V is TRBV30 and J is TRBJ1-4, with no clear D. Germline loops: CDR1 GTSNPN, CDR2 SVGIG (reference sequence). This CDR3 comprises 14 residues. Deletions cut 4 bases from V and 8 bases from J, with 17 bases between.

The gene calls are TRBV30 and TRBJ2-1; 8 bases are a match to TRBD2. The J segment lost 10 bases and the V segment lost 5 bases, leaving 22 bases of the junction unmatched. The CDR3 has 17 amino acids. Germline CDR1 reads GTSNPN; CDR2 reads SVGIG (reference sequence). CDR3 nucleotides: TGTGCCTGGGTTGTCGGGGGGGTAGCGGGCGAGGGTAGAGAGCAGTTCTTC. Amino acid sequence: CAWVVGGVAGEGREQFF. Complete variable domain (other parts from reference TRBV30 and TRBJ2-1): SQTIHQWPATLVQPVGSPLSLECTVEGTSNPNLYWYRQAAGRGLQLLFYSVGIGQISSEVPQNLSASRPQDRQFILSSKKLLLSDSGFYLCAWVVGGVAGEGREQFFGPGTRLTVL.